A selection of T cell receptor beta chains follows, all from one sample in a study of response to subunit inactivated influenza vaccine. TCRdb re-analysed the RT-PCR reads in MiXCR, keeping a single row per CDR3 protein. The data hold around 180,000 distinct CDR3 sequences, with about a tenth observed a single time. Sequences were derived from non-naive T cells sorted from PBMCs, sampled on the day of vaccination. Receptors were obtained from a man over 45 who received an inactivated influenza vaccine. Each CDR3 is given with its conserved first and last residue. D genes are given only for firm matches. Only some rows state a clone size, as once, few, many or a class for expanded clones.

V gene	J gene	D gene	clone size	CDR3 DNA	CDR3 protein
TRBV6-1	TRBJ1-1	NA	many	TGTGCCAGCAGGGGGGGCGGGAGTACTGAAGCTTTCTTT	CASRGGGSTEAFF
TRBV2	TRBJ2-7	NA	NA	TGTGCCAGCACGACCGTCAGGGGCTACGAGCAGTACTTC	CASTTVRGYEQYF
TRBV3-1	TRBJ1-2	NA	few	TGTGCCAGCAGCCAAGAGTTTAAGGGGAGGAATGGCTACACCTTC	CASSQEFKGRNGYTF
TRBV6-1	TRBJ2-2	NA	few	TGTGCCAGCAGACACACGAAAGGGATCCCCGGGGAGCTGTTTTTT	CASRHTKGIPGELFF
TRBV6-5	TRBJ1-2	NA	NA	TGTGCCAGCAGTTACTCGTTCAGGGATTCCTATGGCTACACCTTC	CASSYSFRDSYGYTF
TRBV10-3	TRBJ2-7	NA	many	TGTGCCATCAGTGGGACTTCGGCGGACGAGCAGTACTTC	CAISGTSADEQYF
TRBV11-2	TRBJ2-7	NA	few	TGTGCCAGCAGCTTACCGGGGGCAATCGAGCAGTACTTC	CASSLPGAIEQYF
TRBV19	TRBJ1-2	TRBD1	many	TGTGCCAGTAGTATTGGACAGGGAGCGAAATATGGCTACACCTTC	CASSIGQGAKYGYTF
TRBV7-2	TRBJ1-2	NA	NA	TGTGCCAGCAGCCCCCTCATCGATGGCTATGGCTACACCTTC	CASSPLIDGYGYTF
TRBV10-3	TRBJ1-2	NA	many	TGTGCCATCAGTCCCGGAACCTATGGCTACACCTTC	CAISPGTYGYTF
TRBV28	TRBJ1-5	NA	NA	TGTGCCAGCAGTCCCACGCAGGGCAATCAGCCCCAGCATTTT	CASSPTQGNQPQHF
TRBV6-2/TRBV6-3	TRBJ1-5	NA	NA	TGTGCCAGCAGTTCCACCGTAGAGCCCCAGCATTTT	CASSSTVEPQHF
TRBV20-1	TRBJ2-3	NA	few	TGCAGTGCTAGAGTTAGCGGAGGGACAGATACGCAGTATTTT	CSARVSGGTDTQYF
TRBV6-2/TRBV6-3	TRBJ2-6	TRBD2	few	TGTGCCAGCAGTTCGACTAGCGGGAGGCCTGGGGCCAACGTCCTGACTTTC	CASSSTSGRPGANVLTF
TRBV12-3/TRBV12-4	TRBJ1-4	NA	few	TGTGCCAGCAGTTTGACACCAGGGAGAACTAATGAAAAACTGTTTTTT	CASSLTPGRTNEKLFF
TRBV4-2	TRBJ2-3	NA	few	TGTGCCAGCAGCCAAGATACCCCCGCCGGCACAGATACGCAGTATTTT	CASSQDTPAGTDTQYF
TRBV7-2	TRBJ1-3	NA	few	TGTGCCAGCAGCTCCCGGGGTGGAGGTCCCTCTGGAAACACCATATATTTT	CASSSRGGGPSGNTIYF
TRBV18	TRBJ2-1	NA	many	TGTGCCAGCTCACCACGAATGCATGAGCAGTTCTTC	CASSPRMHEQFF
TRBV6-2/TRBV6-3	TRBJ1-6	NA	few	TGTGCCAGCAGAGACCGTGGGGACGCACCCCTCCACTTT	CASRDRGDAPLHF
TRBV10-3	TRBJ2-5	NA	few	TGTGCCATCAGTGAGTCTCTAGCGTCCCAAGAGACCCAGTACTTC	CAISESLASQETQYF
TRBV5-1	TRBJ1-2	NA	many	TGCGCCAGCAGCTTAGGACACAACTATGGCTACACCTTC	CASSLGHNYGYTF
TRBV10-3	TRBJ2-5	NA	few	TGTGCCATCAGTGAACCGGACAGAGACCAAGAGACCCAGTACTTC	CAISEPDRDQETQYF
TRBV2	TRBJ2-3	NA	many	TGTGCCAGCAGTGAAGCTCGGGAACTAGCCCGTTTT	CASSEARELARF
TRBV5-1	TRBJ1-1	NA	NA	TGCGCCAGCAGCTTGGTGCAGAGCGAAGCTTTCTTT	CASSLVQSEAFF
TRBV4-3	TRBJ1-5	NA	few	TGCGCCAGCAGCCAAGATCAAAGTCAGCCCCAGCATTTT	CASSQDQSQPQHF
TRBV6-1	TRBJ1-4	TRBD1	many	TGTGCCAGCAGCCGACAGGGGTCTAATGAAAAACTGTTTTTT	CASSRQGSNEKLFF
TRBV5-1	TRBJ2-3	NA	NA	TGCGTCAGCAGCTTGTCCGGTTCCGGCACAGATACGCAGTATTTT	CVSSLSGSGTDTQYF
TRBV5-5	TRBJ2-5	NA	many	TGTGCCAGCAGCCTGGAATGGGAGACCCAGTACTTC	CASSLEWETQYF
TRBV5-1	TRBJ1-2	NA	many	TGCGCCAGCAGCTTGGCCTACAGGAGGGGCTATGGCTACACCTTC	CASSLAYRRGYGYTF
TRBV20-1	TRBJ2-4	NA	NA	TGCAGTGCTTCAGGGTCGTTGGGCAAAAACATTCAGTACTTC	CSASGSLGKNIQYF
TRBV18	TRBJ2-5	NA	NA	TGTGCCAGCTCACCAAATCAGGGGACCCAGTACTTC	CASSPNQGTQYF
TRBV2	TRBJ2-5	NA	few	TGTGCCAGCAGTGAGAGCGTTCAAGAGACCCAGTACTTC	CASSESVQETQYF
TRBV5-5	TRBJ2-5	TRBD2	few	TGTGCCAGCAGCTTGGCCCTAGCGGGAGCGGGAGAGACCCAGTACTTC	CASSLALAGAGETQYF
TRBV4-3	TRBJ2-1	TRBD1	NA	TGCGCCAGCAGCCACCGGGACAGGGCCTACAATGAGCAGTTCTTC	CASSHRDRAYNEQFF
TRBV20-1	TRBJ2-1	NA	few	TGCAGTGCTAGAGGGTCAGAGGGCAATGAGCAGTTCTTC	CSARGSEGNEQFF
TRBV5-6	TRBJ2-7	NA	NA	TGTGCCAGCAGCTTAATTAACTACGAGCAGTACTTC	CASSLINYEQYF
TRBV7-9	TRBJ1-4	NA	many	TGTGCCAGCAGCTTAGGTACCGGGAATGAAAAACTGTTTTTT	CASSLGTGNEKLFF
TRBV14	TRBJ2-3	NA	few	TGTGCCAGCAGCCAAGACCCGGGAGTTAGCACAGATACGCAGTATTTT	CASSQDPGVSTDTQYF
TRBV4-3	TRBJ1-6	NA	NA	TGCGCCAGCAGCCATAGGGGGAGTTCACCCCTCCACTTT	CASSHRGSSPLHF